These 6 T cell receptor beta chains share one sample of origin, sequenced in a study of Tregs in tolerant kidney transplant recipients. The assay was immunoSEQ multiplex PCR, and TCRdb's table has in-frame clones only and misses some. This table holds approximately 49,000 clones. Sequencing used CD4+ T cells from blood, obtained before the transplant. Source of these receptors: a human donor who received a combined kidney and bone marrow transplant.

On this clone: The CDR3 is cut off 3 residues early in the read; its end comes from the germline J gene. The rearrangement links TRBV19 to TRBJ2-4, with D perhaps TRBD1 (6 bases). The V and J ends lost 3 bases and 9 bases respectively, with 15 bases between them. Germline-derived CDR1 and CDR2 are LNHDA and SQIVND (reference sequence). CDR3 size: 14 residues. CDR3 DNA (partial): TGTGCCAGTAGTATGCGTCAGGGGTCGGTCATT. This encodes CASSMRQGSVI. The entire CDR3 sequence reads CASSMRQGSVIQYF.

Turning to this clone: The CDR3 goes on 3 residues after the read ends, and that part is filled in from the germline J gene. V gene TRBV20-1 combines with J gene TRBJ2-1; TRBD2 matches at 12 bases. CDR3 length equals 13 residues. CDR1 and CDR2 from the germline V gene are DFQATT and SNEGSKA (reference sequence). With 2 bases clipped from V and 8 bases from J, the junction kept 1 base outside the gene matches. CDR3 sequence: CSARTSGRYEQFF. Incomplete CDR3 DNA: TGCAGTGCTAGAACTAGCGGGAGGTATGAG.

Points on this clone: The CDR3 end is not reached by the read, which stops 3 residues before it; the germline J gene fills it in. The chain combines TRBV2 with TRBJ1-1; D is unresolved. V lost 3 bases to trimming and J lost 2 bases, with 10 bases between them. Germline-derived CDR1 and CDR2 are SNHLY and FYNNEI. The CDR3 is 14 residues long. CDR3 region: CASSDKGLNTEAFF. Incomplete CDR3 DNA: TGTGCCAGCAGTGATAAGGGCCTAAACACTGAA. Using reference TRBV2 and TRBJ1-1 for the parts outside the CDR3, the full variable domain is EPEVTQTPSHQVTQMGQEVILRCVPISNHLYFYWYRQILGQKVEFLVSFYNNEISEKSEIFDDQFSVERPDGSNFTLKIRSTKLEDSAMYFCASSDKGLNTEAFFGQGTRLTVV.

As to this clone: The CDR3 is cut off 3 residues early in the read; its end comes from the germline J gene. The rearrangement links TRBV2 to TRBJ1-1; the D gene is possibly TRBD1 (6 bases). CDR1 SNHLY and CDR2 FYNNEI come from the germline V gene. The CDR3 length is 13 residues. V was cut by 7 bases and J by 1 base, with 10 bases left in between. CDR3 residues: CASKIGGNTEAFF. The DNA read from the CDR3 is TGTGCCAGCAAAATAGGGGGGAACACTGAA.

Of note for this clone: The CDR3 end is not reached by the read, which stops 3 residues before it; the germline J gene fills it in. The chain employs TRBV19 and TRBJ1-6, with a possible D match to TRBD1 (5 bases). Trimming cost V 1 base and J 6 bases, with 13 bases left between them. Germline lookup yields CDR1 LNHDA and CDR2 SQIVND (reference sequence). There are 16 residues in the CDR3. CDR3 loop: CASSIGRGYRNSPLHF. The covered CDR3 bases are TGTGCCAGTAGTATAGGGAGGGGATATCGTAATTCACCC.

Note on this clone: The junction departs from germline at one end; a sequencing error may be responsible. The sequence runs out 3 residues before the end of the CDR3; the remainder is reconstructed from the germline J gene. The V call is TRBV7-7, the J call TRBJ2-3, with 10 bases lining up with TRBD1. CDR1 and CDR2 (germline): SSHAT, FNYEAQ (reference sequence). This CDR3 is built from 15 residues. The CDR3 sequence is CASSPGTGEADTQYF. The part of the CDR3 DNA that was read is TGTGCTAGCAGCCCTGGGACAGGGGAGGCAGATACG.